This T cell receptor beta chain is drawn from a study of cytomegalovirus exposure and HLA in healthy donors. The primer mix had 60 Vbeta and 13 Jbeta primers. The data were produced by immunoSEQ multiplex PCR, yet TCRdb's version contains in-frame clones alone and is incomplete. The profile covers about 170,000 clones, with roughly 80% appearing a single time and around 3.2% taken by the ten largest. V dropped 7 bases and J dropped 8; count of bases not matched to a gene: 8. CDR3 size: 13 residues. Germline CDR1 LNHDA, CDR2 SQIVND (reference sequence). The V and J genes are TRBV19 and TRBJ2-5, with TRBD2 matching 9 bases. This clonotype was sampled from a female donor in good health and CMV-seronegative. Input material: PBMCs. Written as DNA, the CDR3 is TGTGCCAGTAAGAGAGGCGGGGGGGCAACCCAGTACTTC. This codes for CASKRGGGATQYF.